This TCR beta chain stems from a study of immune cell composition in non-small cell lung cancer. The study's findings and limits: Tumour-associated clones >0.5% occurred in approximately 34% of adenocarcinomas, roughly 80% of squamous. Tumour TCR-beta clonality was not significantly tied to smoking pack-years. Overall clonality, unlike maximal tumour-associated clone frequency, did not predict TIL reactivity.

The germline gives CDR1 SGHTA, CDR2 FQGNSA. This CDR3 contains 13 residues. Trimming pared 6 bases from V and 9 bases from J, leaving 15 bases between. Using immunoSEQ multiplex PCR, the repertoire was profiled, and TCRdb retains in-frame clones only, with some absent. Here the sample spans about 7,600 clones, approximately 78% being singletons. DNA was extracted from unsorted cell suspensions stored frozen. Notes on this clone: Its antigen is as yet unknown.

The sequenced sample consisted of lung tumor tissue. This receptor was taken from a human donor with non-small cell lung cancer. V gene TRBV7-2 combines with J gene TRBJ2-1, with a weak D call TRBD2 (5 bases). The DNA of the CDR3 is TGTGCCAGCAGTTCTGAGGGCCGGACTGAGCAGTTCTTC. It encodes CASSSEGRTEQFF.